This T cell receptor (beta chain) was profiled in a study of cytotoxic CD8 clonotypes in ibrutinib-treated CLL. Method: immunoSEQ multiplex PCR; TCRdb's copy keeps in-frame clones and lacks some. The sample lists 75,000 to 80,000 clones, around 78% seen once, with more than 35% in the top ten. A remark on this clone: No antigen is known for it.

Study-level points and caveats: A rise in clonality was seen at ibrutinib response, and a fall back toward baseline was seen at progression. Researchers report that baseline clonality outpaced age-matched healthy donors and tracked circulating CD8+ T-cell counts.

The length of the CDR3 is 14 residues. Germline CDR1 is SGHRS and CDR2 is YFSETQ. The V end lost 7 bases, the J end lost 3 bases, and 14 bases lay between the germline ends. The material sequenced was PBMCs, taken after 24 months of ibrutinib treatment. The gene calls are TRBV5-1 and TRBJ1-3; maybe TRBD1 (5 bases). This clonotype originated in a human donor with chronic lymphocytic leukemia. CDR3 nucleotides: TGCGCCAGCGGACGTTTGGACAATGGAAACACCATATATTTT. Translation: CASGRLDNGNTIYF.